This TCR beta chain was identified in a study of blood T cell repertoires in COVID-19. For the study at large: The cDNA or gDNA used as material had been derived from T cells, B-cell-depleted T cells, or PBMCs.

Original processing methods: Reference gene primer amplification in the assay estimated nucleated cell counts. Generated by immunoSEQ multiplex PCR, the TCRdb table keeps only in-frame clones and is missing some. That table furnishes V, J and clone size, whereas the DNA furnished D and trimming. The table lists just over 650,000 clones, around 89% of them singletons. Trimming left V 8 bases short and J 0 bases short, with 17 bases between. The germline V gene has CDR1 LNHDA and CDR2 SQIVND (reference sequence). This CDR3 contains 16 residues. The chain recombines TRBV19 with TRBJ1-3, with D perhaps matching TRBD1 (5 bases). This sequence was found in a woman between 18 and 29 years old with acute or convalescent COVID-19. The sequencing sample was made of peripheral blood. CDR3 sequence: CASLGQGSYSGNTIYF. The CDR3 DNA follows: TGTGCCAGTCTGGGGCAGGGTTCTTACTCTGGAAACACCATATATTTT.